Following are 11 T cell receptor beta chains from one sample sequenced in a study of regulatory and conventional T cells in RAG deficiency. Genomic DNA came from blood conventional CD4+ T cells gated CD25-low CD127-high. Repertoires were generated with immunoSEQ multiplex PCR, while TCRdb's copy carries only in-frame clones and drops some. Found here are 21,000 or so clones, 85% to 95% of them singletons; the top ten hold 0.55% to 0.9%. These data were also filed under a second study, of regulatory T cells. That report adds: Primers: 52 TRBV forward and 13 TRBJ reverse.

Sequencing input: CD4+ T cells sorted from blood. The source of these receptors is a human donor in good health.

The chain uses TRBV11-2 and TRBJ1-2, with TRBD1 matching 7 bases. After removal of 5 bases from V and 8 bases from J, the junction contained 11 bases not matched to a gene. The CDR3 has 14 residues. CDR1 SGHAT and CDR2 FQNNGV come from the germline V gene. CDR3 sequence (DNA): TGTGCCAGCAGCATCGACAGGGCCGGTAGGGGCTACACCTTC. This codes for CASSIDRAGRGYTF.

This clone was seen just once. The rearrangement links TRBV28 to TRBJ1-5; D is ambiguous. Between the trimmed V and J ends, which lost 2 bases and 3 bases, there was a span of 11 bases. This CDR3 has 15 amino acids. Germline values: CDR1 MDHEN, CDR2 SYDVKM. CDR3 in DNA: TGTGCCAGCAGTTTAAGCGGCAGGTACAATCAGCCCCAGCATTTT. It encodes CASSLSGRYNQPQHF.

This chain links TRBV5-4 with TRBJ1-2; maybe TRBD1 (5 bases). The germline V gene has CDR1 SGHNT and CDR2 YYREEE (reference sequence). The CDR3 totals 15 residues. V dropped 4 bases and J dropped 7 bases, with 20 bases sitting between them. CDR3 region: CASSPRIGGMSGYTF. DNA of the CDR3: TGTGCCAGCAGCCCCCGGATTGGGGGAATGAGTGGCTACACCTTC.

This chain connects TRBV27 to TRBJ1-2; no reliable D call. This CDR3 comprises 13 residues. Germline V gives CDR1 MNHEY, CDR2 SMNVEV (reference sequence). With 3 bases removed from V and 0 bases from J, the gap between germline ends came to 5 bases. The CDR3 DNA follows: TGTGCCAGCAGTTTTCAAGCTAACTATGGCTACACCTTC. Its translation is CASSFQANYGYTF.

The chain employs TRBV6-4 and TRBJ1-6; 10 nucleotides line up with TRBD1. The CDR3 is made up of 13 amino acids. CDR1 is MRHNA and CDR2 is SNTAGT in the germline V gene. V gave up 6 bases and J gave up 8 bases; unmatched junction bases: 1. The CDR3 reads CASRDRGDSPLHF. The CDR3 coding sequence is TGTGCCAGCAGGGACAGGGGGGATTCACCCCTCCACTTT.

The chain carries TRBV5-1 and TRBJ1-2, with 7 bases identical to TRBD1. This CDR3 is 14 amino acids long. The junction had 3 bases not matched to a gene; V was cut back by 0 bases and J by 4 bases. The germline V gene encodes CDR1 SGHRS and CDR2 YFSETQ. In DNA, the CDR3 is TGCGCCAGCAGCTTGGGACAGGGCGTCTATGGCTACACCTTC. Translated: CASSLGQGVYGYTF.

The V call is TRBV5-5, the J call TRBJ1-3; D not resolved. The V and J ends lost 0 bases and 4 bases respectively, with 14 bases between them. The CDR3 sequence is 16 residues long. Germline V gives CDR1 SGHKS, CDR2 YYEKEE (reference sequence). The DNA for the CDR3 is TGTGCCAGCAGCTTGGAGTCTTCTGGTCCCGGAAACACCATATATTTT. This translates into CASSLESSGPGNTIYF.

The chain joins TRBV7-6 to TRBJ2-2; 7 bases align to TRBD1. Germline CDR1 SGHVS, CDR2 FNYEAQ. Losses at the gene ends were 5 bases for V and 6 bases for J; bases not matched to a gene: 9. This CDR3 has 15 amino acids. As DNA, the CDR3 is TGTGCCAGCAGCCCGAGACAGGGTGGTGCCGGGGAGCTGTTTTTT. This encodes CASSPRQGGAGELFF.

The CDR3 DNA is TGTGCCTGGAAGCTTACAGGGGAGGATGGCTACACCTTC. Translating gives CAWKLTGEDGYTF. This chain uses TRBV30 with TRBJ1-2, with 7 bases that match TRBD1. J gave up 6 bases and V 4 bases, and 8 bases lay outside the gene matches. CDR3 length: 13 amino acids. CDR1 GTSNPN and CDR2 SVGIG come from the germline V gene (reference sequence).

The CDR3 nucleotides are TGCGCCAGCAGCCCCTATCTGAGGGATACGCAGTATTTT. Translating gives CASSPYLRDTQYF. J is TRBJ2-3 and V is TRBV5-1; D is ambiguous. Trimming pared 4 bases from V and 6 bases from J, leaving 12 bases between. Germline V gene data show CDR1 as SGHRS and CDR2 as YFSETQ. This CDR3 has 13 residues. The complete variable domain, with remaining parts taken from reference TRBV5-1 and TRBJ2-3, reads KAGVTQTPRYLIKTRGQQVTLSCSPISGHRSVSWYQQTPGQGLQFLFEYFSETQRNKGNFPGRFSGRQFSNSRSEMNVSTLELGDSALYLCASSPYLRDTQYFGPGTRLTVL.

The chain has TRBV5-5 and TRBJ1-1; the D gene is possibly TRBD1 (5 bases). V was cut by 5 bases and J by 0 bases, with 14 bases left in between. In germline, CDR1 is SGHKS, CDR2 YYEKEE (reference sequence). The CDR3 runs to 15 residues. The CDR3 sequence: CASRFGGDMNTEAFF. CDR3 in DNA: TGTGCCAGCAGGTTCGGGGGTGACATGAACACTGAAGCTTTCTTT.